This TCR beta chain is from a study of Graves' ophthalmopathy and Graves' hyperthyroidism. Overall study: Pretreatment peripheral blood was obtained at initial diagnosis.

The CDR3 sequence is 13 residues long. V lost 5 bases to trimming and J lost 4 bases, with 9 bases between them. The germline gives CDR1 MGHDK, CDR2 SYGVNS. Diagnoses were established from clinical symptoms, serum thyroxine, TRAb, thyroid ultrasound and orbital computed tomography. Study-wide results and limits: With 60% to 71% sensitivity and approximately 73% specificity, the model predicted ophthalmopathy progression.

Investigators amplified TCR beta CDR3 regions from RNA transcripts. First-round RT-PCR employed HTBI primers, with a second-round multiplex PCR after it. TCRdb passed the multiplex PCR reads through MiXCR, listing each CDR3 protein once. The sample holds about 700,000 distinct CDR3 sequences; around 40% are singletons and the top ten take 40% to 55%. This clonotype was seen many times. Its target is unknown. The chain recombines TRBV25-1 with TRBJ1-5; D is perhaps TRBD1 (6 bases). The TCR originated in an adult man with Graves' ophthalmopathy. The source material was peripheral blood. The CDR3 nucleotides are TGTGCCAGCAGTAAGGGGGGGAATCAGCCCCAGCATTTT. Residues: CASSKGGNQPQHF.